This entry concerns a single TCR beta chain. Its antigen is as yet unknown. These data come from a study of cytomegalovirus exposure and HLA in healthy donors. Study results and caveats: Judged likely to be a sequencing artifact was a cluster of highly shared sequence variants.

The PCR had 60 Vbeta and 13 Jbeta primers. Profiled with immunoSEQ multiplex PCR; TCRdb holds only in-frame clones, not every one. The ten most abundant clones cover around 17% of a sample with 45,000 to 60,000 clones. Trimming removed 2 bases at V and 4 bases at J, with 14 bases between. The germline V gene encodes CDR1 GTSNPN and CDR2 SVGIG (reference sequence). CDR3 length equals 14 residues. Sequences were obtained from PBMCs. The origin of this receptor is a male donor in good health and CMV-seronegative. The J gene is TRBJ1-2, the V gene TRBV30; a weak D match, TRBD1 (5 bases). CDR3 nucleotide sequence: TGTGCCTGGAGTACATACCAGGGCGCCTATGGCTACACCTTC. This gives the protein CAWSTYQGAYGYTF.